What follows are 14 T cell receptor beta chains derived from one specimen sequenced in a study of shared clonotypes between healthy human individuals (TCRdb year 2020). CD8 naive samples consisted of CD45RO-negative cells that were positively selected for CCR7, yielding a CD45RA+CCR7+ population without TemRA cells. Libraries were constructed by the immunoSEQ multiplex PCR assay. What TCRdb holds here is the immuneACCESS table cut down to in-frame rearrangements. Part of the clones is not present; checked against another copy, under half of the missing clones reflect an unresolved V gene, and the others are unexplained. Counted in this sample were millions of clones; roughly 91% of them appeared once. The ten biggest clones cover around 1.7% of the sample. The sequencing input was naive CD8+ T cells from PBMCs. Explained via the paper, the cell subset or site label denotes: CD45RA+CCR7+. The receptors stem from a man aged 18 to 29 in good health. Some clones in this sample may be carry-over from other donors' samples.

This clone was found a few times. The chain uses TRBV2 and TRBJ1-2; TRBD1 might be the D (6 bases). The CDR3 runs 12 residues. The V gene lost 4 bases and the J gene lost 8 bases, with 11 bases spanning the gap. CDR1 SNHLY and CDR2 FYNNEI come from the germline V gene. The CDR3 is CASSAGAKGYTF. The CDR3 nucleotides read TGTGCCAGCAGTGCAGGGGCAAAAGGCTACACCTTC. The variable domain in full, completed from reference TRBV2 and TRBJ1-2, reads EPEVTQTPSHQVTQMGQEVILRCVPISNHLYFYWYRQILGQKVEFLVSFYNNEISEKSEIFDDQFSVERPDGSNFTLKIRSTKLEDSAMYFCASSAGAKGYTFGSGTRLTVV.

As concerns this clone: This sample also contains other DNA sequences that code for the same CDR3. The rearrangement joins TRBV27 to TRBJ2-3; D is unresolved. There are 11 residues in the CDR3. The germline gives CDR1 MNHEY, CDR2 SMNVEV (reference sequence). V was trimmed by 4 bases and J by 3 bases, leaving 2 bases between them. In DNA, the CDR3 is TGTGCCAGCAGTTCTACAGATACGCAGTATTTT. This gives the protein CASSSTDTQYF.

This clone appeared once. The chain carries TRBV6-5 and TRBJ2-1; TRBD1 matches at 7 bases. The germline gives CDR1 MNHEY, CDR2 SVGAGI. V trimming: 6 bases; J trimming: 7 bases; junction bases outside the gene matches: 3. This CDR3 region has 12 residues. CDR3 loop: CASRKQGNEQFF. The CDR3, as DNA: TGTGCCAGCAGGAAACAGGGGAATGAGCAGTTCTTC.

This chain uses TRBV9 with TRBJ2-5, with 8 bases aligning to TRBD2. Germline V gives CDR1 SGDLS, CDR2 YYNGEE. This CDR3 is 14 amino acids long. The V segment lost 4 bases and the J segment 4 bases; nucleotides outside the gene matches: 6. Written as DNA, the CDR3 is TGTGCCAGCAGCCCCGGGGGGGGAGGAGAGACCCAGTACTTC. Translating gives CASSPGGGGETQYF.

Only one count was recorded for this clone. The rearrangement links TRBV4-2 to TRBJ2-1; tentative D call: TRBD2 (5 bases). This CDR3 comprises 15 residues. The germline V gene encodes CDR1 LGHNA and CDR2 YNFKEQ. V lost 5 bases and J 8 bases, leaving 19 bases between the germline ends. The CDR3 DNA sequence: TGTGCCAGCAGCACCCGGGAACAGTCGAAAGATGAGCAGTTCTTC. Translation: CASSTREQSKDEQFF.

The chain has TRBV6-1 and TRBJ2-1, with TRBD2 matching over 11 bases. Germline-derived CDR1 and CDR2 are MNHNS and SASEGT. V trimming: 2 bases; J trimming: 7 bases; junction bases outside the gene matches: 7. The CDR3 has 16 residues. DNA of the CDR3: TGTGCCAGCAGTGAATTTGTAGCGGGAGGGCCGAATGAGCAGTTCTTC. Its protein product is CASSEFVAGGPNEQFF.

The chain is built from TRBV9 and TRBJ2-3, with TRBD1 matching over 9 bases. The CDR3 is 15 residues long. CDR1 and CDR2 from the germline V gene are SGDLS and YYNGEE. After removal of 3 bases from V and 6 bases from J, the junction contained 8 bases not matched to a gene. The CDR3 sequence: CASSGGQGTSDTQYF. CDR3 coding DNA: TGTGCCAGCAGCGGGGGACAGGGTACCTCCGATACGCAGTATTTT.

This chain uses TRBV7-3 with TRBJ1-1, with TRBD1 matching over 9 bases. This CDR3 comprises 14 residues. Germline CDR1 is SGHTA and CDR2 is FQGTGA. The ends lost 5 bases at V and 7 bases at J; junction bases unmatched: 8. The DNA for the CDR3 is TGTGCCAGCAGCCCCCGACAGGGGGAGGGTGAAGCTTTCTTT. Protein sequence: CASSPRQGEGEAFF.

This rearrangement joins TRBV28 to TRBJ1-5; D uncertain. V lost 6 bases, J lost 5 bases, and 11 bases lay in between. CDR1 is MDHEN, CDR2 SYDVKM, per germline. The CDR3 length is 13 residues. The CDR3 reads CASSPENYQPQHF. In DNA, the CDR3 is TGTGCCAGCAGCCCAGAGAATTATCAGCCCCAGCATTTT.

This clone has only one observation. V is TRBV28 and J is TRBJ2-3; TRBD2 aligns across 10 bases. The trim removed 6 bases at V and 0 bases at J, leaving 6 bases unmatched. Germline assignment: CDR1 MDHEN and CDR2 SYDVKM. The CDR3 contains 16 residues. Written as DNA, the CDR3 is TGTGCCAGCAGAAAGACTAGCGGGCCCAGCACAGATACGCAGTATTTT. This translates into CASRKTSGPSTDTQYF.

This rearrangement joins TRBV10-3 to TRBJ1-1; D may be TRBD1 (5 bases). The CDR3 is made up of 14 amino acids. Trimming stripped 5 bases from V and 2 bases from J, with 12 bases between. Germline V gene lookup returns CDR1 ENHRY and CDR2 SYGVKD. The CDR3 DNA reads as TGTGCCATCAGTATGACAGATCTAAACACTGAAGCTTTCTTT. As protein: CAISMTDLNTEAFF.

This chain's CDR3 is CASSLGPSGVYEQYF. The CDR3 nucleotides read TGTGCCAGCAGCCTTGGACCGAGCGGAGTCTACGAGCAGTACTTC. The chain joins TRBV11-2 to TRBJ2-7; tentative D call: TRBD2 (5 bases). Looked up from germline, CDR1 is SGHAT and CDR2 is FQNNGV. The length of the CDR3 is 15 residues. Trimming shortened V by 5 bases and J by 3 bases, and 17 bases separated the two germline ends.

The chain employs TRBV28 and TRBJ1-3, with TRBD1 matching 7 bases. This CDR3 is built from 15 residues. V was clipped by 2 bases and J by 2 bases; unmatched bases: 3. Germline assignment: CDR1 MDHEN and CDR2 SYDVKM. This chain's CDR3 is CASSLHGTAGNTIYF. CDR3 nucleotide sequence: TGTGCCAGCAGTTTACACGGGACAGCTGGAAACACCATATATTTT.

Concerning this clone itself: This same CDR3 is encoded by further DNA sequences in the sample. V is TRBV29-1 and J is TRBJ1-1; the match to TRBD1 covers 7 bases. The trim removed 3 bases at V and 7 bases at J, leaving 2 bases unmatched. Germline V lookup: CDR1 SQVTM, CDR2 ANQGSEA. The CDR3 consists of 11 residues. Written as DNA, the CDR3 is TGCAGCGTTGAGACAGGGTTTGAAGCTTTCTTT. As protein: CSVETGFEAFF.